A selection of T cell receptor beta chains follows, all from one sample in a study of CD8+CD57+ T cells in acquired aplastic anemia. One entry per CDR3 protein results from TCRdb running MiXCR on the reads. The table has about 220,000 distinct CDR3 sequences, 47% seen once; the top ten hold 7.8%. The source material was sorted CD4+, CD8+, or CD8+CD57+ T cells (not recorded which) from PBMCs. The receptors derive from a human donor with aplastic anemia. Both conserved end residues are part of each CDR3. D genes are given only for firm matches. Clone sizes are given selectively: once, few, many, or a class where the clone is expanded.

many	TRBD1	TRBV9	TRBJ2-3	CASSDRTGGDTQYF	TGTGCCAGCAGCGACCGGACAGGGGGCGATACGCAGTATTTT
-	-	TRBV6-2/TRBV6-3	TRBJ1-4	CASSYWSNEKLFF	TGTGCCAGCAGTTACTGGTCTAATGAAAAACTGTTTTTC
few	-	TRBV20-1	TRBJ1-4	CSAKGLDNQNEKLFF	TGCAGTGCTAAGGGGTTGGACAACCAAAATGAAAAACTGTTTTTT
few	-	TRBV6-5	TRBJ1-1	CASSYDPGSPNTEAFF	TGTGCCAGCAGTTACGACCCGGGTTCTCCGAACACTGAAGCTTTCTTT
many	TRBD1	TRBV19	TRBJ2-7	CASRPEQGSREQYF	TGTGCCAGCAGACCAGAACAGGGGTCGAGGGAGCAGTACTTC
few	-	TRBV30	TRBJ1-2	CAWMLGVAYGYTF	TGTGCCTGGATGTTGGGGGTTGCGTATGGCTACACCTTC
-	TRBD2	TRBV6-4	TRBJ2-3	CASSLASGSTDTQYF	TGTGCCAGCAGTTTGGCTAGCGGGAGCACAGATACGCAGTATTTT
-	-	TRBV20-1	TRBJ2-1	CSAREGPGVHLHYNEQFF	TGCAGTGCTAGAGAAGGGCCGGGGGTCCACCTACACTACAATGAGCAGTTCTTC
-	TRBD2	TRBV7-3	TRBJ2-1	CASSLTSGATYNEQFF	TGTGCCAGCAGCTTAACTAGCGGGGCTACTTACAATGAGCAGTTCTTC
many	TRBD1	TRBV7-8	TRBJ2-2	CASSLAQGTVNTGELFF	TGTGCCAGCAGCTTAGCGCAGGGGACAGTGAACACCGGGGAGCTGTTTTTT
once	-	TRBV10-3	TRBJ1-4	CAIPMPPQAEKLFF	TGTGCCATTCCCATGCCCCCACAGGCTGAAAAACTGTTTTTT
-	-	TRBV7-8	TRBJ2-7	CASSLPGWGATLDEQYF	TGTGCCAGCAGCTTACCGGGATGGGGGGCGACCTTGGACGAGCAGTACTTC
-	TRBD2	TRBV20-1	TRBJ2-7	CSALISGRQSGQYF	TGCAGTGCTTTAATTAGCGGGAGGCAAAGCGGGCAGTACTTC
-	TRBD1	TRBV7-9	TRBJ1-2	CASSLRYDRVNYGYTF	TGTGCCAGCAGCCTAAGGTATGACAGGGTGAACTATGGCTACACCTTC
-	-	TRBV19	TRBJ2-1	CASSTQSRREQFF	TGTGCCAGTAGTACCCAGAGCCGGCGTGAGCAGTTCTTC
-	-	TRBV12-3/TRBV12-4	TRBJ1-5	CASSAQGNQPQHF	TGTGCCAGCAGCGCCCAGGGGAATCAGCCCCAGCATTTT
-	-	TRBV5-1	TRBJ2-1	CASSSGFGGEQFF	TGCGCCAGCAGCTCTGGGTTCGGGGGTGAGCAGTTCTTC
-	-	TRBV9	TRBJ1-3	CAGSVFGEEDTIYF	TGTGCCGGCAGCGTATTCGGGGAGGAGGACACCATATATTTT
-	-	TRBV19	TRBJ1-1	CASLDGGPVTEAFF	TGTGCCAGTCTGGACGGCGGACCGGTCACTGAAGCTTTCTTT
-	-	TRBV19	TRBJ1-2	CASTRGDTNYGYTF	TGTGCCAGTACCCGGGGCGATACTAACTATGGCTACACCTTC
-	-	TRBV7-2	TRBJ2-7	CASSSAGVWGDYEQYF	TGTGCCAGCAGCTCTGCAGGGGTTTGGGGGGACTACGAGCAGTACTTC
many	-	TRBV15	TRBJ1-5	CATSRDPPRMNNQPQHF	TGTGCCACCAGCAGAGATCCCCCCCGAATGAACAATCAGCCCCAGCATTTT
-	TRBD1	TRBV2	TRBJ1-6	CASGGTGASPLHF	TGTGCCAGCGGGGGGACAGGGGCTTCACCCCTCCACTTT
-	-	TRBV7-9	TRBJ1-6	CASSFSAGGRNINSPLHF	TGTGCCAGCAGCTTCTCTGCCGGGGGAAGGAATATTAATTCACCCCTCCACTTT
many	-	TRBV19	TRBJ2-7	CASSPSGSELYEQYF	TGTGCCAGTAGCCCCTCGGGGTCAGAACTCTACGAGCAGTACTTC
many	-	TRBV30	TRBJ1-2	CAWSVQGPGYTF	TGTGCCTGGAGTGTACAGGGACCAGGCTACACCTTC
few	TRBD1	TRBV19	TRBJ1-2	CASSPGQGYGYTF	TGTGCCAGTAGTCCAGGACAGGGCTATGGCTACACCTTC
-	TRBD1	TRBV7-2	TRBJ1-2	CASSNRDRAYGYTF	TGTGCCAGCAGCAACCGGGACAGGGCCTATGGCTACACCTTC
many	-	TRBV7-9	TRBJ2-2	CASSLLADANTGELFF	TGTGCCAGCAGCTTGTTGGCGGACGCGAACACCGGGGAGCTGTTTTTT
few	-	TRBV12-5	TRBJ1-2	CASGLVRLDGYTF	TGTGCTAGTGGTTTGGTACGTCTTGATGGCTACACCTTC
few	-	TRBV5-1	TRBJ2-5	CASSLATFQETQYF	TGTGCCAGCAGCTTGGCAACGTTCCAAGAGACCCAGTACTTC
many	TRBD1	TRBV20-1	TRBJ2-1	CSAEDLGQGQREQFF	TGCAGTGCTGAGGATCTGGGACAGGGGCAGCGTGAGCAGTTCTTC
few	TRBD1	TRBV30	TRBJ1-4	CALDRGREKLFF	TGTGCCTTAGACAGGGGGCGAGAAAAACTGTTTTTT
many	TRBD2	TRBV20-1	TRBJ2-1	CSAAQLPTSGYNEQFF	TGCAGTGCTGCCCAACTACCGACTAGCGGCTACAATGAGCAGTTCTTC
-	-	TRBV3-1	TRBJ1-5	CASSQEAVSNQPQHF	TGTGCCAGCAGCCAAGAGGCTGTTAGCAATCAGCCCCAGCATTTT
-	TRBD2	TRBV9	TRBJ2-5	CASSVLAGGIVETQYF	TGTGCCAGCAGCGTCCTAGCGGGGGGGATTGTGGAGACCCAGTACTTC
many	-	TRBV4-1	TRBJ1-3	CASSQEPVAGDTIYF	TGCGCCAGCAGCCAAGAACCTGTGGCAGGGGACACCATATATTTT
-	TRBD2	TRBV2	TRBJ2-3	CASRETSGADTQYF	TGTGCCAGCAGGGAGACTAGCGGGGCAGATACGCAGTATTTT
many	TRBD1	TRBV20-1	TRBJ2-2	CSADGQGSFAGELFF	TGCAGTGCCGATGGACAGGGATCGTTTGCCGGGGAGCTGTTTTTT
-	-	TRBV7-9	TRBJ2-7	CASSLGGGPDEQYF	TGTGCCAGCAGCTTAGGTGGTGGGCCGGACGAGCAGTACTTC
-	-	TRBV2	TRBJ1-4	CASRDDRGKSRKLFF	TGTGCCAGCAGGGATGACAGAGGGAAATCACGGAAACTGTTTTTT
-	TRBD1	TRBV5-1	TRBJ2-7	CASSLAYRTGGTYEQYF	TGCGCCAGCAGCTTGGCATATAGGACAGGTGGGACCTACGAGCAGTACTTC
-	-	TRBV7-3	TRBJ1-1	CASRLGGNTEAPF	TGTGCCAGCAGGCTGGGAGGGAACACTGAAGCTCCCTTT
-	-	TRBV20-1	TRBJ2-1	CSARDGSDYNEQFF	TGCAGTGCTAGGGACGGGTCCGACTACAATGAGCAGTTCTTC
many	-	TRBV24-1	TRBJ2-1	CATSGGYNEQFF	TGTGCCACCAGTGGTGGGTACAATGAGCAGTTCTTC
-	-	TRBV3-1	TRBJ2-2	CASSSGVWGWRELFF	TGTGCCAGCAGCTCCGGAGTATGGGGTTGGAGGGAGCTGTTTTTT
few	TRBD1	TRBV2	TRBJ2-7	CAGTTGTPYEQYF	TGTGCAGGAACGACAGGGACCCCCTACGAGCAGTACTTC
-	TRBD2	TRBV15	TRBJ2-5	CATSLPRGSGELQETQYF	TGTGCCACCAGCCTACCTCGAGGTAGCGGGGAACTCCAAGAGACCCAGTACTTC
many	TRBD2	TRBV9	TRBJ2-3	CASSGEGAGGPDTQYF	TGTGCCAGCAGCGGCGAGGGAGCGGGAGGGCCGGATACGCAGTATTTT
many	TRBD1	TRBV7-9	TRBJ1-2	CASSPPSPSGQRIYGYTF	TGTGCCAGCAGCCCCCCCTCCCCGTCGGGACAGAGAATCTATGGCTACACCTTC
few	-	TRBV30	TRBJ2-7	CAWTPEHGYEQYF	TGTGCCTGGACCCCGGAACACGGTTACGAGCAGTACTTC
-	TRBD2	TRBV15	TRBJ2-5	CATSKGLAQETQYF	TGTGCCACCAGCAAGGGACTAGCTCAAGAGACCCAGTACTTC
many	-	TRBV19	TRBJ2-1	CASSMSAFPGRSIDNEQFF	TGTGCCAGTAGTATGTCGGCGTTTCCAGGACGGTCGATCGACAATGAGCAGTTCTTC
many	-	TRBV5-6	TRBJ1-5	CASSHSLGPQHF	TGTGCCAGCAGCCATAGCCTTGGGCCCCAGCATTTT
-	-	TRBV19	TRBJ1-2	CASRGGKTSEANYGYTF	TGTGCCAGTCGGGGGGGCAAGACGTCCGAGGCTAACTATGGCTACACCTTC
-	-	TRBV6-1	TRBJ2-7	CASSESDRTYYEQYF	TGTGCCAGCAGTGAATCGGACAGAACCTACTACGAGCAGTACTTC
-	TRBD2	TRBV2	TRBJ2-1	CATSDTSGSYNEQFF	TGTGCCACCAGTGATACTAGCGGGAGTTACAATGAGCAGTTCTTC
many	TRBD2	TRBV7-2	TRBJ2-1	CASSWSFGREAEQFF	TGTGCCAGCAGCTGGAGCTTCGGGAGGGAGGCTGAGCAGTTCTTC
-	TRBD1	TRBV9	TRBJ2-2	CASSFPGTENTGELFF	TGCGCCAGCAGTTTTCCCGGGACAGAAAACACCGGGGAGCTGTTTTTT